This TCR beta chain comes out of a study of CD8+ T cells in alopecia areata. Study summary: Those treated were given oral tofacitinib at 5 to 10 mg twice daily. Points from the study as a whole: Higher clonality was seen in lesional scalp than in normal scalp, especially in alopecia totalis/universalis.

With respect to this clone: Its antigen is unknown.

CDR3 length equals 15 residues. Trimming removed 8 bases from V and 6 bases from J; junction bases left unmatched: 13. Per germline, CDR1 MRHNA and CDR2 SNTAGT. Once RNA had been extracted, it was reverse transcribed into cDNA to act as the sequencing template. Profiled with immunoSEQ multiplex PCR; TCRdb holds only in-frame clones, not every one. The sample consists of about 150,000 clones, around 87% of them appearing once. The input for sequencing was CD8+ T cells sorted from blood, taken at week 0. The rearrangement joins TRBV6-4 to TRBJ1-1, with 9 bases matching TRBD1. The clonotype comes from a human donor with alopecia areata. Written as DNA, the CDR3 is TGTGCCAGCCGTCAACGCCGGGACAGGGAATCTGAAGCTTTCTTT. Protein sequence: CASRQRRDRESEAFF.